This T cell receptor beta chain appears in the sequencing data of a study of T cells expressing NK-cell markers. Study at large: Repertoire data for TCR beta were derived from sorted T cells (CD3+CD56+NKG2C+, CD3+CD56+NKG2C- and CD3+CD56-NKG2C+).

Following a re-call of the 5' RACE reads, TCRdb has one entry per CDR3 protein and lacks DNA. This listing includes about 180,000 distinct CDR3 sequences. Source material: blood T cells: a sorted CD56 or NKG2C T cell subset, CD4+ or CD8+ T cells, or bulk PBMC T cells (not recorded which). The TCR was taken from a man aged 18-70 years in good health.

This chain's CDR3 is CASSKDRKNTEAFF. The chain is built from TRBV6-1 and TRBJ1-1; the TRBD1 assignment by TCRdb is unverifiable without DNA. The germline gives CDR1 MNHNS, CDR2 SASEGT. This CDR3 contains 14 residues.